This TCR beta chain came from a study of CD8 T cells in ankylosing spondylitis. Study-wide results and limits: What seemed typical of ankylosing spondylitis blood was a TCR beta motif built from about eight highly homologous variants.

For this clonotype: Its target is unknown.

Trimming stripped 5 bases from V and 7 bases from J, with 9 bases between. Germline CDR1 reads SGHAT; CDR2 reads FQNNGV. This CDR3 contains 12 residues. TCRdb reprocessed the 5' RACE reads with MiXCR, giving one entry per CDR3 protein. The profile covers about 340,000 distinct CDR3 sequences, with 20% to 25% appearing a single time and less than 15% taken by the ten largest. This clonotype was sampled from a male donor with ankylosing spondylitis or in good health (not recorded which). The J gene is TRBJ2-1, the V gene TRBV11-2; D is possibly TRBD2 (6 bases). Sequenced material: blood, either unsorted or a sorted T cell fraction (not recorded which). The CDR3 spells CASSKRANEQFF. The CDR3 DNA sequence: TGTGCCAGCAGCAAGCGGGCGAATGAGCAGTTCTTC. Full variable domain (rest looked up from reference TRBV11-2 and TRBJ2-1): EAGVAQSPRYKIIEKRQSVAFWCNPISGHATLYWYQQILGQGPKLLIQFQNNGVVDDSQLPKDRFSAERLKGVDSTLKIQPAKLEDSAVYLCASSKRANEQFFGPGTRLTVL.